The rows below give T cell receptor beta chains drawn from one sample of a study of control samples from healthy donors and cancer patients. TCRdb keeps only in-frame clones here, not all; method: immunoSEQ multiplex PCR. The repertoire holds under 200,000 clones, with nearly 96% as singletons. The sequenced sample consisted of blood. The source is a woman aged 25 to 45 in good health. Each CDR3 is given with its conserved first and last residue. Each record gives: J gene, V gene, CDR3 protein.

>TRBJ1-5|TRBV5-5
CASSLGDRSNQPQHF
>TRBJ1-2|TRBV5-1
CASSPWTGNGYTF
>TRBJ2-7|TRBV4-1
CASSQSTSGTYEQYF
>TRBJ2-1|TRBV30
CAWQGGRGEQFF
>TRBJ2-1|TRBV9
CASSMGLSYNEQFF
>TRBJ2-7|TRBV28
CATNRDGRAVEQYF
>TRBJ1-2|TRBV13
CASSPRTGANYGYTF
>TRBJ1-1|TRBV7-3
CASSLTRATEAFF
>TRBJ1-2|TRBV6-5
CASQIAGGYGYTF
>TRBJ2-7|TRBV5-1
CASSLWAGYEQYF
>TRBJ2-6|TRBV7-2
CASSHLGANVLTF
>TRBJ1-1|TRBV24-1
CATSESDRIRTEAFF
>TRBJ1-1|TRBV10-3
CAISAGQGRLSAEAFF
>TRBJ1-6|TRBV18
CASSPGLYNSPLHF
>TRBJ1-6|TRBV7-6
CASSLGGRGNNSPLHF
>TRBJ2-1|TRBV11-3
CASSLGSGSDYEQFF
>TRBJ1-5|TRBV25-1
CASSDQGRTQPQHF
>TRBJ2-5|TRBV27
CASRPIGDRTQETQYF
>TRBJ2-3|TRBV11-2
CASSYPRGAGDTQYF
>TRBJ1-5|TRBV18
CASSSTVRTVNQPQHF
>TRBJ2-2|TRBV20-1
CSASDRQANTGELFF
>TRBJ2-7|TRBV25-1
CASSDSGSLPYEQYF
>TRBJ1-5|TRBV6-6
CASSYSTGYSNQPQHF
>TRBJ2-2|TRBV18
CASSPRDRGSTGELFF
>TRBJ2-2|TRBV7-8
CASSLGTHTGELFF
>TRBJ2-3|TRBV4-1
CASSQEAPGADTQYF
>TRBJ1-1|TRBV5-6
CASSFFRGSTEAFF
>TRBJ2-3|TRBV9
CASSDQGLGDTQYF
>TRBJ1-2|TRBV3-1/TRBV3-2
CASSQGSYDGYTF
>TRBJ1-1|TRBV28
CASSLPGTGVFVTEAFF
>TRBJ1-1|TRBV7-9
CASSFGTGSEAFF
>TRBJ1-2|TRBV9
CASSVGAQGSSLDGYTF
>TRBJ2-5|TRBV3-1/TRBV3-2
CASSQDMGRETQYF
>TRBJ1-5|TRBV2
CASSGAGALNQPQHF
>TRBJ1-4|TRBV29-1
CSVLGQGLREKLFF
>TRBJ1-2|TRBV28
CASTWGGDYGYTF
>TRBJ2-7|TRBV28
CASSSRDRNTYEQYF
>TRBJ1-1|TRBV28
CASRSFGVTEAFF
>TRBJ1-5|TRBV4-1
CASSQSENSNQPQHF
>TRBJ1-6|TRBV27
CASSLGTGGSPLHF
>TRBJ2-1|TRBV25-1
CASSEYGSGNEQFF
>TRBJ1-1|TRBV5-1
CASSLKEMLGNTEAFF
>TRBJ1-3|TRBV28
CASSLAQGTGNTIYF
>TRBJ2-1|TRBV6-4
CASSGLAGVNDEQFF
>TRBJ2-3|TRBV3-1/TRBV3-2
CASSRLPSGGTDTQYF